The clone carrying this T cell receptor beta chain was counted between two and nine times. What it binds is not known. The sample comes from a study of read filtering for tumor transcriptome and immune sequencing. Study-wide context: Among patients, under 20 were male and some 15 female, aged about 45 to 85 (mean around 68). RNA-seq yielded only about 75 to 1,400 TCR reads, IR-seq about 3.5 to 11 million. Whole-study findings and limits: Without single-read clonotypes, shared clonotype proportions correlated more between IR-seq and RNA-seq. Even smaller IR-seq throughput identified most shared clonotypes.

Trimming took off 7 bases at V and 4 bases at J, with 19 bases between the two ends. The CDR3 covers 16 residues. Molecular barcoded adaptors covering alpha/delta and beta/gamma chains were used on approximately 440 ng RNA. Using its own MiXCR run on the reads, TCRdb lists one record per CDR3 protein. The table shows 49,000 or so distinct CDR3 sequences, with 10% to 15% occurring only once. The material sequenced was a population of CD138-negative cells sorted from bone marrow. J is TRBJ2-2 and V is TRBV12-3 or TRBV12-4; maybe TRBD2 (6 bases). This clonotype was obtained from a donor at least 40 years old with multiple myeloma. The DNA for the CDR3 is TGTGCCAGCACCAAACGGGGGTCGCTCGGCACCGGGGAGCTGTTTTTT. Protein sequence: CASTKRGSLGTGELFF.